This is a list of T cell receptor beta chains from one sample in a study of CD8 T cells in ankylosing spondylitis. TCRdb used MiXCR to reprocess the 5' RACE reads, holding one entry per CDR3 protein. The repertoire holds about 390,000 distinct CDR3 sequences, around 22% seen once, with 15% to 20% in the top ten. The specimen sequenced was blood, either unsorted or a sorted T cell fraction (not recorded which). The receptor source for this set is a male donor with ankylosing spondylitis. The CDR3 runs from the conserved cysteine through the conserved F or W. A D gene is named only where the DNA matches it firmly. Expanded clones are given a class, and other clones once, few, many or no size at all.

TRBJ1-3 NA TRBV18 NA TGTGCCAGCTCACCACCACCGGGGCCCGGAAACACCATATATTTT CASSPPPGPGNTIYF
TRBJ2-5 few TRBV5-6 NA TGTGCCAGCAGCTTGTACCCCCAAGAGACCCAGTACTTC CASSLYPQETQYF
TRBJ2-1 few TRBV29-1 NA TGCAGCGTTGATGCGGTATTATACAATGAGCAGTTCTTC CSVDAVLYNEQFF
TRBJ1-1 NA TRBV7-2 NA TGTGCCAGCAAAGGCTTAGGCACTGAAGCTTTCTTT CASKGLGTEAFF
TRBJ2-7 NA TRBV18 NA TGTGCCAGCTCACCGAGAGGGGTCTACGAGCAGTACTTC CASSPRGVYEQYF
TRBJ1-3 NA TRBV2 NA TGTGCCAGCCTGCATTTCGGAAACACCATATATTTT CASLHFGNTIYF
TRBJ2-1 few TRBV19 TRBD2 TGTGCCAGTAGCGAGACTAGCGGGCAGCAGTTCTTC CASSETSGQQFF
TRBJ1-1 few TRBV29-1 TRBD1 TGCAGCGTTGGAGGGGGCAGAGCTTTCTTT CSVGGGRAFF
TRBJ2-3 few TRBV6-5 TRBD2 TGTGCCAGCAGTTACTCGACTAGCGGGAGGGCCCCTGATACGCAGTATTTT CASSYSTSGRAPDTQYF
TRBJ2-7 few TRBV3-1 NA TGTGCCAGCAGCCAAACGTTCTCCTACGAGCAGTACTTC CASSQTFSYEQYF
TRBJ1-1 NA TRBV7-3 NA TGTGCCAGCAGCTTACTCGGGGCTGGGGCGAACACTGAAGCTTTCTTT CASSLLGAGANTEAFF
TRBJ2-5 NA TRBV12-3/TRBV12-4 TRBD1 TGTGCCAGTTCCGAGGTTGGCAGGGGGCAAGAGACCCAGTACTTC CASSEVGRGQETQYF
TRBJ2-7 many TRBV5-1 NA TGCGCCAGCAGCTTGACCGGGACGGGACCTTACGAGCAGTACTTC CASSLTGTGPYEQYF
TRBJ1-5 few TRBV24-1 NA TGTGCCACCAGTCCAAACGGGTCGGATCAGCCCCAGCATTTT CATSPNGSDQPQHF
TRBJ1-2 NA TRBV7-9 NA TGTGCCAGCAGCTTAGCGCTGGCAACGGATGGCTACACCTTC CASSLALATDGYTF